This T cell receptor beta chain was profiled in a study of shared T cell receptors in the human thymus. Germline CDR1 is SGHVS and CDR2 is FNYEAQ. This CDR3 has 15 amino acids. V shed 1 base, J shed 5 bases, and the junction held 6 bases outside the gene matches. This clone was counted a single time. Libraries were prepared by immunoSEQ multiplex PCR; TCRdb keeps only in-frame clonotypes and omits some of them. The data hold 640,000 or so clones, with around 87% observed a single time. These data are also associated with another study on human thymus T cells.

This chain links TRBV7-6 with TRBJ1-1; 8 positions match TRBD1. The sequenced material came from thymocytes. The clonotype comes from a boy under two years old with a congenital heart defect. In DNA, the CDR3 is TGTGCCAGCAGCTTAGGCGGGACAGGAGATACTGAAGCTTTCTTT. As protein: CASSLGGTGDTEAFF.